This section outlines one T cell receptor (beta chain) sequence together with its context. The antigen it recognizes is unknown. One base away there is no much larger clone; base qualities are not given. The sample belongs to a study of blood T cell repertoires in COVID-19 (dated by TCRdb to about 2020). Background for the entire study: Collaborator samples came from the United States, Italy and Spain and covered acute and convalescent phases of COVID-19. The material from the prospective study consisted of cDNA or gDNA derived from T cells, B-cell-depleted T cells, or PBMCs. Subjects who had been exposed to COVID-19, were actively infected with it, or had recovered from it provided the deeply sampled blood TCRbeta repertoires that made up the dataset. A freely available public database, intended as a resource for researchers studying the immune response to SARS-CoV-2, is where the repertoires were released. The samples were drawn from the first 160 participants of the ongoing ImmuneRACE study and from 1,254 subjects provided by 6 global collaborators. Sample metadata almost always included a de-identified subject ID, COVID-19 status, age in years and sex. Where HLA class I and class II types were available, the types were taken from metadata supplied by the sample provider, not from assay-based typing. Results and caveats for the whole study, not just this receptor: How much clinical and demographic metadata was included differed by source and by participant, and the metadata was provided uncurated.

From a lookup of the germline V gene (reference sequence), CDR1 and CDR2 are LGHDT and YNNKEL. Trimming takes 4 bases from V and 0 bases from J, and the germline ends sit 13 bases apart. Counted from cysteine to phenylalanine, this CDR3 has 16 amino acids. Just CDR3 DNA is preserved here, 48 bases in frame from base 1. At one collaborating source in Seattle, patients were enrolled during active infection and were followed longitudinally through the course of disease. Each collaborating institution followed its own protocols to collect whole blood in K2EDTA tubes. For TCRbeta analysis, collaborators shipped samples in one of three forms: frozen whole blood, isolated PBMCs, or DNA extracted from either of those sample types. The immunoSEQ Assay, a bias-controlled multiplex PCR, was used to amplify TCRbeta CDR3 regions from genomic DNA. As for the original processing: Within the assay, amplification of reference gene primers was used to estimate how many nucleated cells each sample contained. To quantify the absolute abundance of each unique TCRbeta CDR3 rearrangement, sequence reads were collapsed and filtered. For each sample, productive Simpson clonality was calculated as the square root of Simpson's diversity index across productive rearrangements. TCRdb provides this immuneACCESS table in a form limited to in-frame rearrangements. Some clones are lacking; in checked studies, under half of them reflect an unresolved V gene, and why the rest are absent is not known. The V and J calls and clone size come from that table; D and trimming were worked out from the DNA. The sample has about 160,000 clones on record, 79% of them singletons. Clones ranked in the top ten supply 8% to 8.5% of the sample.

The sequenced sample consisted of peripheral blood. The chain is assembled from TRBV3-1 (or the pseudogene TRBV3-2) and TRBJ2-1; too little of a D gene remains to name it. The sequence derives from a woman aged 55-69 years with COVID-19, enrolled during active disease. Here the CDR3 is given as CASSPAAAASYNEQFF. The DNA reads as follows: TGTGCCAGCAGCCCTGCCGCGGCGGCCTCCTACAATGAGCAGTTCTTC.